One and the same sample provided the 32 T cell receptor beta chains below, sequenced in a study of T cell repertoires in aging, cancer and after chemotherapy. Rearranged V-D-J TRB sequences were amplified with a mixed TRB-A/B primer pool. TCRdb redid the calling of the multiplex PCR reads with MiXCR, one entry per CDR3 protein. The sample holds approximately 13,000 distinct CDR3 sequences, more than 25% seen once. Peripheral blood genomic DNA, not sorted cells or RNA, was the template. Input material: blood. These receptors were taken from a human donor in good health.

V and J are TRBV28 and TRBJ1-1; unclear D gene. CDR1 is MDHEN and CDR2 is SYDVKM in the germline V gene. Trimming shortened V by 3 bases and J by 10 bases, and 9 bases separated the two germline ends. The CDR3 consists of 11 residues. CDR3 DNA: TGTGCCAGCAGTTTTAGTGGGAGAGCTTTCTTT. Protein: CASSFSGRAFF.

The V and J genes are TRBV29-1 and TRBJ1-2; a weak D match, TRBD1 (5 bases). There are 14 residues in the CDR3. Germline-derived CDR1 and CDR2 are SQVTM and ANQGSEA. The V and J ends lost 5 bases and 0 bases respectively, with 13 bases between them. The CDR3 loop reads CSVTGANANYGYTF. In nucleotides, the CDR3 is TGCAGCGTTACCGGGGCCAATGCTAACTATGGCTACACCTTC.

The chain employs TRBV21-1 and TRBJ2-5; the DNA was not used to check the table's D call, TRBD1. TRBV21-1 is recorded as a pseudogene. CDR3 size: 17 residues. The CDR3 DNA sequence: TGTGCCAGCAGCAAAGGGGAGGGGACAGAGATGGAAGAGACCCAGTACTTC. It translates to CASSKGEGTEMEETQYF.

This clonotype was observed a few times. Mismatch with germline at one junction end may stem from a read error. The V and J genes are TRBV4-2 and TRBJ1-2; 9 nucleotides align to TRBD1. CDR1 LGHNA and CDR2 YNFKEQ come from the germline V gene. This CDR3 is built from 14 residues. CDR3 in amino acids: CASSQAQGAYGYTF. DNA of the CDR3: TGCGCCAGCAGCCAAGCACAGGGGGCGTATGGCTACACCTTC.

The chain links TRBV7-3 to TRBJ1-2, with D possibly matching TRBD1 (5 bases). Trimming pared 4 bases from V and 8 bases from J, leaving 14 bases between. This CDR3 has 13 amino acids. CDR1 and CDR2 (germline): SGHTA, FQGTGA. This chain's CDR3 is CASSSRGGEGYTF. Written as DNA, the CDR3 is TGTGCCAGCAGCTCCCGGGGGGGGGAAGGCTACACCTTC.

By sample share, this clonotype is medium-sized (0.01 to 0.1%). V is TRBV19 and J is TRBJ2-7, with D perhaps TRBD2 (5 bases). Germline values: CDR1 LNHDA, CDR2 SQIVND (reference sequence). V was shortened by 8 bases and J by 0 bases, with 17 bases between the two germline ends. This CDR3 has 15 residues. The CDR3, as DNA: TGTGCCAGTGCCGTAGAGGGCAGCTCCTCCTACGAGCAGTACTTC. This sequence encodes CASAVEGSSSYEQYF.

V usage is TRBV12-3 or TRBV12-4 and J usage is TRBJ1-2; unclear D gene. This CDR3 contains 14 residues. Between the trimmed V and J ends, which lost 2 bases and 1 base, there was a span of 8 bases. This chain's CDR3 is CASSLNSFNYGYTF. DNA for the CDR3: TGTGCCAGCAGTTTAAACAGCTTTAACTATGGCTACACCTTC.

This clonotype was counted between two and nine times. CDR3 amino acids: CASSGPSGTQYF. In nucleotides, the CDR3 is TGCGCCAGCAGTGGGCCCTCGGGGACCCAGTACTTC. The chain employs TRBV10-1 and TRBJ2-5, with D unclear. Per the germline V gene, CDR1 is WNHNN and CDR2 is SYGVQD (reference sequence). V dropped 4 bases and J dropped 7 bases, with 10 bases sitting between them. There are 12 residues in the CDR3.

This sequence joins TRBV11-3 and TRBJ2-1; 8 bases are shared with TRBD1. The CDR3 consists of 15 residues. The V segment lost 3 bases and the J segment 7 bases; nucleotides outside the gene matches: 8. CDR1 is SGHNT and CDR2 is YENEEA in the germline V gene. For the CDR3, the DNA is TGTGCCAGCAGCTTGGGGACAGGCCGGGGGAATGAGCAGTTCTTC. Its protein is CASSLGTGRGNEQFF.

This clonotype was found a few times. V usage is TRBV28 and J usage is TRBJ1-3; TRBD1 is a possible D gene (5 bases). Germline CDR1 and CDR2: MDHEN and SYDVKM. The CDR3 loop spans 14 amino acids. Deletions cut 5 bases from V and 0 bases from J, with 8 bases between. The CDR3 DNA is TGTGCCAGCAGTCCGGGGGGCTCTGGAAACACCATATATTTT. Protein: CASSPGGSGNTIYF.

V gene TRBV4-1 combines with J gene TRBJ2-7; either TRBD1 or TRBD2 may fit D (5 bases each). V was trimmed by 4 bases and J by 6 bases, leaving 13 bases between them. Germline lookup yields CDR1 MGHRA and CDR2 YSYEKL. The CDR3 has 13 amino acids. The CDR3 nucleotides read TGCGCCAGCAGCCCCCGGGACCGAGGCGAGCAGTACTTC. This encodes CASSPRDRGEQYF.

The DNA for the CDR3 is TGCAGTGCTAGCCCTAGCGGCCCCTACAATGAGCAGTTCTTC. Its translation is CSASPSGPYNEQFF. The chain employs TRBV20-1 and TRBJ2-1; 7 bases map to TRBD2. The CDR3 loop spans 14 amino acids. Per germline, CDR1 DFQATT and CDR2 SNEGSKA (reference sequence). The J segment lost 2 bases and the V segment lost 3 bases, leaving 4 bases of the junction unmatched.

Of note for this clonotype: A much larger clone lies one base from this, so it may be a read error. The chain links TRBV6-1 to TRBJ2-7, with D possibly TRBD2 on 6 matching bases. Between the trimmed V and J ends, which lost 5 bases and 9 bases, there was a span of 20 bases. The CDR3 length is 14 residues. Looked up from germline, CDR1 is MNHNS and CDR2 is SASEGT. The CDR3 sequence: CASSYRETRRRQYV. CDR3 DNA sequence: TGTGCCAGCAGTTACCGGGAGACCCGGCGAAGGCAGTACGTC.

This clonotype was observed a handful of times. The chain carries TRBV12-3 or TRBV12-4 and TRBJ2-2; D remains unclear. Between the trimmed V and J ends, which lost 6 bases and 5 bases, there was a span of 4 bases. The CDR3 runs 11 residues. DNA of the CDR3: TGTGCCAGCAGATTTACCGGGGAGCTGTTTTTT. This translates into CASRFTGELFF.

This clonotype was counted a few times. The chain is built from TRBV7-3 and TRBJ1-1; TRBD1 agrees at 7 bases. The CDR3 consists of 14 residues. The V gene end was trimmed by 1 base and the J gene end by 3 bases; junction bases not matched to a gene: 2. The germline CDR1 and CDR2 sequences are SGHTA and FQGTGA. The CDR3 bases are TGTGCCAGCAGCTTAATGCAGGGGGACACTGAAGCTTTCTTT. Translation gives CASSLMQGDTEAFF.

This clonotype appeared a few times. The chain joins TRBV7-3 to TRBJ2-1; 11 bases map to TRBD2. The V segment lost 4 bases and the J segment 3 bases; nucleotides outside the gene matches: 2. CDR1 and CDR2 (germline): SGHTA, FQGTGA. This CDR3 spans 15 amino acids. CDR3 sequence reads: CASSSGLADYNEQFF. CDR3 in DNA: TGTGCCAGCAGCTCGGGACTAGCGGACTACAATGAGCAGTTCTTC.

The CDR3 DNA is TGTGCCAGCCCTGCGGGGGGCAATGAGCAGTTCTTC. It encodes CASPAGGNEQFF. This sequence joins TRBV10-3 and TRBJ2-1; the match to TRBD2 covers 8 bases. CDR1 and CDR2 from the germline V gene are ENHRY and SYGVKD. With 10 bases clipped from V and 6 bases from J, the junction kept 5 bases outside the gene matches. This CDR3 has 12 amino acids.

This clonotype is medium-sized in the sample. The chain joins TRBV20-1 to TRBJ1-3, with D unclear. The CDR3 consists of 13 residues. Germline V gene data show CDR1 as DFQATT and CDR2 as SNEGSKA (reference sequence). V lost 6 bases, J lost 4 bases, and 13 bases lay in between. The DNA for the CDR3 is TGCAGTGCCCCAGGCCTTTGGGGAAACACCATATATTTT. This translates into CSAPGLWGNTIYF.

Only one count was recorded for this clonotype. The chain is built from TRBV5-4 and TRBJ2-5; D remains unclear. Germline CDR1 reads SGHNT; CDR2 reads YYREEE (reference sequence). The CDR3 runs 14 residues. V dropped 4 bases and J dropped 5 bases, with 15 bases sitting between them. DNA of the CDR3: TGTGCCAGCAGCACGTCGCTGGTCGGGGAGACCCAGTACTTC. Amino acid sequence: CASSTSLVGETQYF.

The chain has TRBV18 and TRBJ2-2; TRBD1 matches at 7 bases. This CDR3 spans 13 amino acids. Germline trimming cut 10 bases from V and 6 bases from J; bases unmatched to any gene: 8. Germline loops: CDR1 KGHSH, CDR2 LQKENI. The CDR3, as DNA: TGTGCCACCATCGACAGGGCGGCCGGGGAGCTGTTTTTT. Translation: CATIDRAAGELFF.

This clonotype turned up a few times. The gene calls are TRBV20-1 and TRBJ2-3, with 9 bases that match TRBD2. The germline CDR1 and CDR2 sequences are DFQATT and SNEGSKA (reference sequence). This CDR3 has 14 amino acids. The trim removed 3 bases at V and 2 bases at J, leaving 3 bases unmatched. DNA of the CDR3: TGCAGTGCTAGGGGCGGGGGGGCCACAGATACGCAGTATTTT. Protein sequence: CSARGGGATDTQYF.

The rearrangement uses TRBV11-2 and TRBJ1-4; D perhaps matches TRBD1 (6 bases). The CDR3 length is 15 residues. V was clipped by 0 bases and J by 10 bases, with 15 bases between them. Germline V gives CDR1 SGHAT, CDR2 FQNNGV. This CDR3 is CASSLEPGDTGKLFF. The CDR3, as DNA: TGTGCCAGCAGCTTAGAACCCGGGGACACTGGAAAACTGTTTTTT.

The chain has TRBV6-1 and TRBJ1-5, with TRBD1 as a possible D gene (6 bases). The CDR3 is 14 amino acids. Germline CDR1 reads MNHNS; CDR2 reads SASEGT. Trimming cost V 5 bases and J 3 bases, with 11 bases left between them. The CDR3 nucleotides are TGTGCCAGCAGTCCCGGGGGGGCCAATCAGCCCCAGCATTTT. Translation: CASSPGGANQPQHF.

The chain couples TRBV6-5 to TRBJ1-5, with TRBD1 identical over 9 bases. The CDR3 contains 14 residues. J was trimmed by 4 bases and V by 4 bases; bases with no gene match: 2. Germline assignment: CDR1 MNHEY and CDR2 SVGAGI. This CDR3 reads CASSSDRGNQPQHF. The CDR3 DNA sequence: TGTGCCAGCAGTTCCGACAGGGGGAATCAGCCCCAGCATTTT.

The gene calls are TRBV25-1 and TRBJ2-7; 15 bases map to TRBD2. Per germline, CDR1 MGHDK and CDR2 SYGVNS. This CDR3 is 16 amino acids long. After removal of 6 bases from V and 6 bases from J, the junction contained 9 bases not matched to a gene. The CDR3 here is CASSWGLAGGGGEQYF. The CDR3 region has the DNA TGTGCCAGCAGCTGGGGACTAGCGGGGGGAGGGGGCGAGCAGTACTTC.

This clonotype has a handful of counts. CDR3 bases: TGTGCCAGCTCACCGGACAGGAACGCAGATACGCAGTATTTT. Protein sequence: CASSPDRNADTQYF. V and J are TRBV18 and TRBJ2-3; 7 bases fit TRBD1. The ends lost 3 bases at V and 4 bases at J; junction bases unmatched: 4. The CDR3 is made up of 14 amino acids. The germline gives CDR1 KGHSH, CDR2 LQKENI.

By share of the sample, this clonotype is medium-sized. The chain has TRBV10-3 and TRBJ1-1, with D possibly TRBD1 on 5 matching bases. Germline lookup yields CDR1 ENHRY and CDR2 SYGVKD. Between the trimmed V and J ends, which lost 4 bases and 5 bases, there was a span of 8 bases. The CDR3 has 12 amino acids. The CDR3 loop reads CAISVSGTEAFF. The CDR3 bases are TGTGCCATCAGTGTCTCAGGGACTGAAGCTTTCTTT.

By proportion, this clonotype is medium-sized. The CDR3 reads CASSLGPYSNNEQFF. The CDR3 DNA reads as TGTGCCAGCAGCTTAGGCCCCTACAGCAACAATGAGCAGTTCTTC. The chain is built from TRBV7-2 and TRBJ2-1, with no clear D. Trimming removed 1 base from V and 5 bases from J, with 12 bases in between. CDR3 size: 15 residues. The germline V gene encodes CDR1 SGHTA and CDR2 FQGNSA.

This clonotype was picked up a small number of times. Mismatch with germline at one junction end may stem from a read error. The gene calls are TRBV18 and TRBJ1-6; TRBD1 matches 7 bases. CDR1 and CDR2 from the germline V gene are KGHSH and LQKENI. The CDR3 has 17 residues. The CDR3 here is CASSHDRALGSNSPLHF. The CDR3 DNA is TGTGCCAGCTCACATGACAGGGCGCTAGGGAGCAATTCACCTCTCCACTTT.

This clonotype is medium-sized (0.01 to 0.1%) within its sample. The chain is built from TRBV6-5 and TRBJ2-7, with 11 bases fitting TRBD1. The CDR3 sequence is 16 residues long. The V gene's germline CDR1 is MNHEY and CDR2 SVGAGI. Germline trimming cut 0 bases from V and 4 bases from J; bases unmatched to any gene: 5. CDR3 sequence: CASSYSWDRGYYEQYF. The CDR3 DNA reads TGTGCCAGCAGTTACTCGTGGGACAGGGGGTATTACGAGCAGTACTTC.

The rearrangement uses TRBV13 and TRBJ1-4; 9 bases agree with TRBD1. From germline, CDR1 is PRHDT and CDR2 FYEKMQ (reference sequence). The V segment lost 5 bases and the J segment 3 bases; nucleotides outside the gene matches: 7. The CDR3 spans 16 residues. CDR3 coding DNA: TGTGCCAGCAGCGCCCGGGACAGGGTAGCTAATGAAAAACTGTTTTTT. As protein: CASSARDRVANEKLFF.

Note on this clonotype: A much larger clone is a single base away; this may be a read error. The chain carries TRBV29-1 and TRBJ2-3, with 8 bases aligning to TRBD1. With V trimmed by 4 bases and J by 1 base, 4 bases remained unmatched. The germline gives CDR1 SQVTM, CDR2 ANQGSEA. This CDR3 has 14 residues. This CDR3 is CSVGQTGGTDTQYF. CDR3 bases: TGCAGCGTTGGGCAGACAGGGGGCACAGATACGCAGTATTTT.